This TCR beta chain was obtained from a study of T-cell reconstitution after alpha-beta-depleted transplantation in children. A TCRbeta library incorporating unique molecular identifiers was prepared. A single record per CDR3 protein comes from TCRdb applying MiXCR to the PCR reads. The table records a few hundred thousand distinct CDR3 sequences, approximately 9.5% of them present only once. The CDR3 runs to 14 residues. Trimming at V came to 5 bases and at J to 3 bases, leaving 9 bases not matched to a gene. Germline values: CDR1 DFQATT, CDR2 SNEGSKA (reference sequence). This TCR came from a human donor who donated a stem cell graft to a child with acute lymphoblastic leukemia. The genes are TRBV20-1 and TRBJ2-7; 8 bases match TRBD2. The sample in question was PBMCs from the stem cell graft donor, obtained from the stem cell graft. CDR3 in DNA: TGCAGTGCTTCCCCCAGGCTAGCGGGCTACGAGCAGTACTTC. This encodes CSASPRLAGYEQYF.